Listed below are T cell receptor beta chains from one sample, sequenced in a study of beta chain features in type 1 diabetes. Produced via immunoSEQ multiplex PCR; TCRdb's table is partial and in-frame only. The table lists about half a million clones, more than 9.5% of them singletons. The material sequenced was naive CD4+ T cells from blood. These receptors were collected from a woman younger than 30 in good health. Each CDR3 is given with its conserved first and last residue. D genes are given only for firm matches. Clone size, where shown, is once, few, many, or a class for clones that have expanded.

clone_size,v_call,d_call,j_call,cdr3_nt,cdr3_aa
few,TRBV7-8,NA,TRBJ1-2,TGTGCCAGCAGCTCCACAGGCTATGGCTACACCTTC,CASSSTGYGYTF
few,TRBV30,NA,TRBJ1-6,TGTGCCTGGATTCTCGGCACCGATCTGTGGAATTCACCCCTCCACTTT,CAWILGTDLWNSPLHF
NA,TRBV28,TRBD1,TRBJ1-2,TGTGCCAGCAGTTTGGACAGGGCTGGGAATGGCTACACCTTC,CASSLDRAGNGYTF
few,TRBV6-5,NA,TRBJ2-7,TGTGCCAGCAGTTATAGTGGGGACTTTACCTACGAGCAGTACTTC,CASSYSGDFTYEQYF
NA,TRBV5-4,NA,TRBJ2-5,TGTGCCAGCACCTCTCAAGGGGGAGAGACCCAGTACTTC,CASTSQGGETQYF
few,TRBV20-1,NA,TRBJ2-1,TGCAGTGCTAGTCGACGACAGGAGCAGTTCTTC,CSASRRQEQFF
NA,TRBV19,NA,TRBJ2-1,TGTGCCAGTAGTATAGATTCTCAAATCAAGAATGAGCAGTTCTTC,CASSIDSQIKNEQFF
few,TRBV29-1,NA,TRBJ1-1,TGCAGCGTTTACCGGGACGCCAGGACCATGAACACTGAAGCTTTCTTT,CSVYRDARTMNTEAFF
few,TRBV7-2,NA,TRBJ2-3,TGTGCCAGCAGCTTTGCGGGTCCTTGGGATACGCAGTATTTT,CASSFAGPWDTQYF
few,TRBV5-1,NA,TRBJ1-1,TGCGCCAGCAGCTTGGGCAGGAACACTGAAGCTTTCTTT,CASSLGRNTEAFF
few,TRBV7-2,TRBD2,TRBJ2-3,TGTGCCAGCAGGCCGAGGCTAGCGGGGAGCACAGATACGCAGTATTTT,CASRPRLAGSTDTQYF
few,TRBV5-1,NA,TRBJ2-7,TGCGCCAGCAGCTTGGTCCCGGGAATTGTCGAGCAGTACTTC,CASSLVPGIVEQYF
NA,TRBV18,NA,TRBJ1-1,TGTGCCAGCTCACCACCGCTGGCAGGTGCCATGAACACTGAAGCTTTCTTT,CASSPPLAGAMNTEAFF
NA,TRBV6-6,NA,TRBJ2-5,TGTGCCAGCAGTAAAATCAGTCCGGGTTGGGAGACCCAGTACTTC,CASSKISPGWETQYF
few,TRBV7-8,NA,TRBJ2-1,TGTGCCAGCAGCCCGACCAGGGGGGGGCACAATGAGCAGTTCTTC,CASSPTRGGHNEQFF
NA,TRBV7-6,TRBD2,TRBJ2-5,TGTGCCAGCAGCTTAAGGCGGGGGGACCAAGAGACCCAGTACTTC,CASSLRRGDQETQYF
few,TRBV4-3,NA,TRBJ1-2,TGCGCCAGCAGCCAAGATCCAGGGAAAGGATTCTATGGCTACACCTTC,CASSQDPGKGFYGYTF
few,TRBV15,TRBD2,TRBJ2-5,TGTGCCACCAGCAGAGCGAGCGGGGGTGAGACCCAGTACTTC,CATSRASGGETQYF
few,TRBV4-1,NA,TRBJ2-3,TGCGCCAGCAGCCAAGCGGCGGCTCTGAGAACAGATACGCAGTATTTT,CASSQAAALRTDTQYF
few,TRBV28,NA,TRBJ1-2,TGTGCCAGCAGTTTAGCTCAACGTAACTATGGCTACACCTTC,CASSLAQRNYGYTF
few,TRBV5-6,NA,TRBJ2-2,TGTGCCAGCAGCTTCTCAGCGACTAGATCTACCGGGGAGCTGTTTTTT,CASSFSATRSTGELFF
NA,TRBV11-2,NA,TRBJ2-3,TGTGCCAGCAGCCCCCTGACGGGTCGCACAGATACGCAGTATTTT,CASSPLTGRTDTQYF
NA,TRBV9,NA,TRBJ2-7,TGTGCCAGCAGCGTATCGACTAGCTACGAGCAGTACTTC,CASSVSTSYEQYF
once,TRBV7-2,NA,TRBJ2-2,TGTGCCAGCAGCCCCAGGAACACCGGGGAGCTGTTTTTT,CASSPRNTGELFF
few,TRBV7-9,NA,TRBJ1-3,TGTGCCAGCAGCCTACGACAGCCCTCTGGAAACACCATATATTTT,CASSLRQPSGNTIYF
few,TRBV7-8,NA,TRBJ2-1,TGTGCCAGCAGCTCCTTACAGGGATCATGGAATGAGCAGTTCTTC,CASSSLQGSWNEQFF
few,TRBV1,NA,TRBJ2-4,TGCACCAGCAGCACAGGCCTCAAAAACATTCAGTACTTC,CTSSTGLKNIQYF
NA,TRBV27,TRBD2,TRBJ2-4,TGTGCCAGCAGTTCGGGGGGGCTGGGCAAAAACATTCAGTACTTC,CASSSGGLGKNIQYF